Shown below are 24 T cell receptor beta chains from a single sample sequenced in a study of cytomegalovirus exposure and HLA in healthy donors (dated by TCRdb to about 2017). The library was obtained by the immunoSEQ multiplex PCR assay. TCRdb obtained this table from immuneACCESS and retained in-frame rearrangements with V and J assigned. These tables miss some clones; where compared with another copy, unresolved V genes account for less than half of the shortfall, and the remainder is unexplained. The sample table contains about 90,000 clones; only one count was recorded for more than 70% of them. Roughly an eighth of the sample lies in the top ten. Sequencing was performed on PBMCs. The receptors were gathered from a woman aged 18-30 years in good health and CMV-seropositive.

The chain recombines TRBV27 with TRBJ2-7; TRBD1 agrees at 9 bases. The V gene end was trimmed by 6 bases and the J gene end by 1 base; junction bases not matched to a gene: 10. This CDR3 region has 16 residues. The V gene's germline CDR1 is MNHEY and CDR2 SMNVEV (reference sequence). CDR3 in amino acids: CASRFTGTGLSYEQYF. CDR3 sequence (DNA): TGTGCCAGCAGATTTACCGGGACAGGGCTTTCCTACGAGCAGTACTTC.

The rearrangement links TRBV29-1 to TRBJ2-1; TRBD2 matches 9 bases. The CDR3 totals 12 residues. Germline values: CDR1 SQVTM, CDR2 ANQGSEA. Trimming at V came to 7 bases and at J to 6 bases, leaving 4 bases not matched to a gene. The CDR3 protein is CSANSGGNEQFF. CDR3 sequence (DNA): TGCAGCGCTAATAGCGGGGGCAATGAGCAGTTCTTC.

A word on this clone: Other DNA sequences from this sample encode an identical CDR3 as well. This chain uses TRBV6-5 with TRBJ2-3; 8 bases map to TRBD2. CDR1 is MNHEY, CDR2 SVGAGI, per germline. J was trimmed by 1 base and V by 2 bases; bases with no gene match: 2. The CDR3 spans 15 residues. Here the CDR3 reads CASSYARGGTDTQYF. In DNA form, the CDR3 reads TGTGCCAGCAGTTACGCGCGGGGGGGCACAGATACGCAGTATTTT.

The rearrangement links TRBV2 to TRBJ2-7; tentative D call: TRBD2 (6 bases). Trimming removed 6 bases at V and 6 bases at J, with 15 bases between. CDR3 length: 13 amino acids. Germline V CDR1 and CDR2: SNHLY, FYNNEI. The CDR3 region is CASRSSMRGEQYF. The CDR3 DNA sequence: TGTGCCAGCAGGTCCTCAATGCGGGGCGAGCAGTACTTC. Full variable domain (missing parts from reference TRBV2 and TRBJ2-7): EPEVTQTPSHQVTQMGQEVILRCVPISNHLYFYWYRQILGQKVEFLVSFYNNEISEKSEIFDDQFSVERPDGSNFTLKIRSTKLEDSAMYFCASRSSMRGEQYFGPGTRLTVT.

J is TRBJ2-3 and V is TRBV9; D call uncertain. From germline, CDR1 is SGDLS and CDR2 YYNGEE. V dropped 0 bases and J dropped 0 bases, with 8 bases sitting between them. There are 15 residues in the CDR3. CDR3 residues: CASSVVGGSTDTQYF. Here the CDR3 DNA reads TGTGCCAGCAGCGTAGTTGGTGGCAGCACAGATACGCAGTATTTT.

The gene calls are TRBV27 and TRBJ2-3; TRBD1 agrees at 8 bases. CDR3 length: 13 residues. Germline V gene lookup returns CDR1 MNHEY and CDR2 SMNVEV (reference sequence). After removal of 6 bases from V and 8 bases from J, the junction contained 7 bases not matched to a gene. This CDR3 reads CASSQDREGTQYF. CDR3 sequence (DNA): TGTGCCAGCAGCCAGGACAGGGAAGGTACGCAGTATTTT.

The CDR3 loop is CASTLGTGYGYTF. CDR3 sequence (DNA): TGTGCCAGCACCCTTGGGACAGGCTATGGCTACACCTTC. The chain couples TRBV28 to TRBJ1-2, with 8 bases identical to TRBD1. Germline V gene lookup returns CDR1 MDHEN and CDR2 SYDVKM. The V segment lost 7 bases and the J segment 4 bases; nucleotides outside the gene matches: 5. CDR3 length: 13 amino acids.

This clone was recorded once. The rearrangement joins TRBV25-1 to TRBJ2-5; maybe TRBD2 (6 bases). From germline, CDR1 is MGHDK and CDR2 SYGVNS. The CDR3 consists of 15 residues. Trimming stripped 1 base from V and 2 bases from J, with 11 bases between. As DNA, the CDR3 is TGTGCCAGCAGTGAATTCCGGGGGACTCAAGAGACCCAGTACTTC. Its protein is CASSEFRGTQETQYF.

The chain is built from TRBV5-6 and TRBJ2-7; D gene ambiguous. V was clipped by 1 base and J by 7 bases, with 12 bases between them. This CDR3 spans 13 amino acids. Per the germline V gene, CDR1 is SGHDT and CDR2 is YYEEEE. The CDR3 DNA follows: TGTGCCAGCAGCTTGTACAGCTCGGTTGAGCAGTACTTC. Protein sequence: CASSLYSSVEQYF.

This clone was recorded a few times. V and J are TRBV6-5 and TRBJ2-7, with 12 nucleotides matching TRBD1. The V gene end was trimmed by 7 bases and the J gene end by 5 bases; junction bases not matched to a gene: 3. The CDR3 sequence is 13 residues long. Germline V gene lookup returns CDR1 MNHEY and CDR2 SVGAGI. The CDR3 DNA follows: TGTGCCAGCACGAGGGACAGGGGGCACGAGCAGTACTTC. It codes for CASTRDRGHEQYF.

The V call is TRBV9, the J call TRBJ1-2, with D perhaps TRBD1 (6 bases). The germline V gene has CDR1 SGDLS and CDR2 YYNGEE. V shed 0 bases and J shed 7 bases, with 10 bases lying between them. The CDR3 is 13 amino acids. CDR3: CASSVGGGGGYTF. The DNA for the CDR3 is TGTGCCAGCAGCGTAGGAGGGGGGGGTGGCTACACCTTC.

This clone was detected only once. This sequence joins TRBV6-1 and TRBJ1-5, with 7 bases aligning to TRBD1. This CDR3 comprises 15 residues. CDR1 and CDR2 from the germline V gene are MNHNS and SASEGT. Trimming removed 0 bases from V and 7 bases from J; junction bases left unmatched: 6. The CDR3 region is CASSEADRVRQPQHF. CDR3 DNA: TGTGCCAGCAGTGAAGCCGACAGGGTACGGCAGCCCCAGCATTTT.

The count of this clone is one. The rearrangement uses TRBV7-9 and TRBJ1-3, with D possibly TRBD1 on 5 matching bases. Germline CDR1 is SEHNR and CDR2 is FQNEAQ (reference sequence). The V end was cut by 2 bases, the J end by 4 bases, with 9 bases between. The length of the CDR3 is 14 residues. CDR3 sequence reads: CASSLTSGGNTIYF. DNA of the CDR3: TGTGCCAGCAGCTTAACGTCAGGGGGAAACACCATATATTTT.

The chain carries TRBV28 and TRBJ1-5; D call uncertain. Trimming pared 2 bases from V and 0 bases from J, leaving 17 bases between. Germline V gene data show CDR1 as MDHEN and CDR2 as SYDVKM. The CDR3 runs to 18 residues. The CDR3 bases are TGTGCCAGCAGTTTAAGCCCTTACGGCGGGTATAGCAATCAGCCCCAGCATTTT. Its protein product is CASSLSPYGGYSNQPQHF.

This chain joins TRBV16 and TRBJ2-7; 7 bases fit TRBD1. J lost 1 base, V lost 0 bases, and 3 bases had no gene match. In germline, CDR1 is KGHSY, CDR2 FQNENV. This CDR3 has 15 amino acids. The DNA for the CDR3 is TGTGCCAGCAGCCAATCCCAGGGGGTTTCCTACGAGCAGTACTTC. Amino acids: CASSQSQGVSYEQYF.

This sequence joins TRBV2 and TRBJ1-5; 7 positions match TRBD1. Germline V gene lookup returns CDR1 SNHLY and CDR2 FYNNEI. This CDR3 has 15 residues. Trimming removed 4 bases from V and 6 bases from J; junction bases left unmatched: 9. The CDR3 spells CASSAATGYSQPQHF. In DNA form, the CDR3 reads TGTGCCAGCAGTGCTGCGACAGGGTATAGTCAGCCCCAGCATTTT.

The rearrangement uses TRBV6-5 and TRBJ2-7, with D tentatively TRBD1 (5 bases). CDR1 and CDR2 from the germline V gene are MNHEY and SVGAGI. The CDR3 covers 12 residues. Trimming stripped 6 bases from V and 9 bases from J, with 15 bases between. The CDR3 sequence: CASSLPGFGQYF. CDR3 nucleotide sequence: TGTGCCAGCAGCTTACCAGGGTTCGGGCAGTACTTC.

The gene calls are TRBV7-9 and TRBJ2-2, with D perhaps matching TRBD1 (5 bases). Germline CDR1 and CDR2: SEHNR and FQNEAQ (reference sequence). V gave up 2 bases and J gave up 4 bases, with 14 bases separating them. The CDR3 spans 16 residues. CDR3: CASSLNARVVTGELFF. DNA for the CDR3: TGTGCCAGCAGCTTAAATGCCAGGGTGGTCACCGGGGAGCTGTTTTTT.

The rearrangement uses TRBV19 and TRBJ1-5; the D is unclear. There are 14 residues in the CDR3. Trimming stripped 4 bases from V and 2 bases from J, with 9 bases between. Germline values: CDR1 LNHDA, CDR2 SQIVND (reference sequence). CDR3 amino acids: CASSRGARNQPQHF. The CDR3 nucleotides read TGTGCCAGTAGTAGAGGCGCTCGCAATCAGCCCCAGCATTTT.

This clone was observed a few times. The rearrangement uses TRBV7-8 and TRBJ1-6; TRBD1 aligns across 7 bases. Germline assignment: CDR1 SGHVS and CDR2 FQNEAQ. After removal of 3 bases from V and 4 bases from J, the junction contained 9 bases not matched to a gene. This CDR3 region has 17 residues. Written as DNA, the CDR3 is TGTGCCAGCAGCTTTGTGGCCGCGACAGGGTATAATTCACCCCTCCACTTT. Its protein is CASSFVAATGYNSPLHF.

The chain links TRBV6-5 to TRBJ1-6, with TRBD1 matching 7 bases. Per the germline V gene, CDR1 is MNHEY and CDR2 is SVGAGI. V shed 6 bases and J 10 bases; nucleotides not matched to a gene: 6. CDR3 size: 13 residues. The CDR3 DNA reads as TGTGCCAGCAGGGTAACAGGGGAATCACCCCTCCACTTT. Its translation is CASRVTGESPLHF.

V gene TRBV4-1 combines with J gene TRBJ2-3; 10 nucleotides match TRBD2. Germline-derived CDR1 and CDR2 are MGHRA and YSYEKL. With 0 bases clipped from V and 3 bases from J, the junction kept 6 bases outside the gene matches. The CDR3 has 17 residues. CDR3 loop: CASSQDPDSGGTDTQYF. CDR3 DNA sequence: TGCGCCAGCAGCCAAGATCCGGATAGCGGGGGGACAGATACGCAGTATTTT.

This clone was observed once. The chain combines TRBV18 with TRBJ2-5, with TRBD1 matching 7 bases. CDR1 is KGHSH, CDR2 LQKENI, per germline. V lost 1 base to trimming and J lost 2 bases; unmatched junction nucleotides: 4. This CDR3 is built from 15 residues. In DNA form, the CDR3 reads TGTGCCAGCTCACCACGGGCACAGGGGCAAGAGACCCAGTACTTC. It codes for CASSPRAQGQETQYF.

This sequence joins TRBV5-1 and TRBJ1-2; 10 bases fit TRBD1. This CDR3 has 14 residues. Per germline, CDR1 SGHRS and CDR2 YFSETQ. The V segment lost 0 bases and the J segment 8 bases; nucleotides outside the gene matches: 4. The CDR3 region has the DNA TGCGCCAGCAGCTTGGGACAGGGGGCGGACGGCTACACCTTC. Its protein product is CASSLGQGADGYTF.